These 23 T cell receptor beta chains share one sample of origin, sequenced in a study of PD-1 blockade in classical Hodgkin lymphoma. This table comes from immunoSEQ multiplex PCR, and its TCRdb copy is limited to in-frame clones, with some not included. The sample consists of fewer than 9,000 clones, around 88% of them appearing once. Documented time point: cycle 4 day 1 (C4D1), after more than 5 weeks of nivolumab. Autologous stem cell transplantation was followed by relapse in every patient, and brentuximab vedotin exposure varied. Sequences were derived from peripheral blood mononuclear cells (PBMCs), sampled before the fourth cycle of nivolumab. The receptors were sampled from a human donor with classical Hodgkin lymphoma.

The chain is built from TRBV7-8 and TRBJ2-2; D is unclear. The germline V gene has CDR1 SGHVS and CDR2 FQNEAQ. The V end lost 5 bases, the J end lost 3 bases, and 13 bases lay between the germline ends. This CDR3 has 15 residues. The CDR3 sequence: CASSPQTLHTGELFF. DNA of the CDR3: TGTGCCAGCAGCCCTCAGACTTTACACACCGGGGAGCTGTTTTTT.

In nucleotides, the CDR3 is TGTGCCAGCAGCTTAGCATCAGGGATATTCGAGCAGTACTTC. This translates into CASSLASGIFEQYF. This chain connects TRBV11-3 to TRBJ2-7, with D tentatively TRBD1 (5 bases). Trimming removed 1 base at V and 6 bases at J, with 13 bases between. The CDR3 is 14 residues long. CDR1 is SGHNT, CDR2 YENEEA, per germline.

The CDR3 is CASSLYGSGNTIYF. The CDR3 DNA sequence: TGTGCCAGCAGCTTGTACGGCTCTGGAAACACCATATATTTT. The rearrangement links TRBV5-4 to TRBJ1-3; no definite D call. This CDR3 is built from 14 residues. V was pared by 1 base and J by 0 bases, with 5 bases between. Germline CDR1 SGHNT, CDR2 YYREEE (reference sequence).

The chain is built from TRBV21-1 and TRBJ2-1; the D call of TRBD2 is as the table states it, not checked on the DNA. TRBV21-1 counts as a pseudogene. The CDR3 is made up of 16 amino acids. Written as DNA, the CDR3 is TGTGCCAGCAGCGGATCGGGGGGGGAGTCCTACAATGAGCAGTTCTTC. It is translated as CASSGSGGESYNEQFF.

This chain's CDR3 is CSVEETDQETQYF. As DNA, the CDR3 is TGCAGCGTTGAAGAGACAGACCAAGAGACCCAGTACTTC. The chain is built from TRBV29-1 and TRBJ2-5; tentative D call: TRBD1 (5 bases). Per germline, CDR1 SQVTM and CDR2 ANQGSEA. V was trimmed by 0 bases and J by 0 bases, leaving 5 bases between them. The CDR3 spans 13 residues. Full variable domain (missing parts from reference TRBV29-1 and TRBJ2-5): SAVISQKPSRDICQRGTSLTIQCQVDSQVTMMFWYRQQPGQSLTLIATANQGSEATYESGFVIDKFPISRPNLTFSTLTVSNMSPEDSSIYLCSVEETDQETQYFGPGTRLLVL.

J is TRBJ2-1 and V is TRBV28, with D uncertain. This CDR3 contains 11 residues. The germline V gene has CDR1 MDHEN and CDR2 SYDVKM. The germline V and J ends were trimmed by 11 bases and 0 bases, with 5 bases remaining between them. CDR3 loop: CAHSSYNEQFF. In nucleotides, the CDR3 is TGTGCCCATAGCTCCTACAATGAGCAGTTCTTC.

The V gene is TRBV19, the J gene TRBJ1-5, with D unresolved. Germline loops: CDR1 LNHDA, CDR2 SQIVND (reference sequence). CDR3 length equals 14 residues. V was pared by 7 bases and J by 4 bases, with 14 bases between. Here the CDR3 DNA reads TGTGCCAGTAATGCAGTGTCCCGGAATCAGCCCCAGCATTTT. This gives the protein CASNAVSRNQPQHF. The whole variable domain, filled in from reference TRBV19 and TRBJ1-5, reads DGGITQSPKYLFRKEGQNVTLSCEQNLNHDAMYWYRQDPGQGLRLIYYSQIVNDFQKGDIAEGYSVSREKKESFPLTVTSAQKNPTAFYLCASNAVSRNQPQHFGDGTRLSIL.

By share, this clone ranks as medium-sized. CDR3 sequence: CASSHRLAGANVLTF. The CDR3 DNA reads as TGCGCCAGCAGCCACAGACTAGCTGGGGCCAACGTCCTGACTTTC. The chain employs TRBV4-1 and TRBJ2-6; D might be TRBD2 (6 bases). The germline gives CDR1 MGHRA, CDR2 YSYEKL. The length of the CDR3 is 15 residues. Between the trimmed V and J ends, which lost 3 bases and 2 bases, there was a span of 8 bases.

This sequence joins TRBV5-8 and TRBJ2-7; 10 bases match TRBD1. J was trimmed by 3 bases and V by 3 bases; bases with no gene match: 9. CDR1 is SGHTS and CDR2 is YDEGEE in the germline V gene. This CDR3 is 16 amino acids long. CDR3 nucleotide sequence: TGTGCCAGCAGCTCGTTAGGGGGACAGGGGCACTACGAGCAGTACTTC. Protein: CASSSLGGQGHYEQYF.

The V call is TRBV6-5, the J call TRBJ2-7; the D is unclear. The CDR3 has 14 residues. V lost 1 base and J lost 0, with 7 bases in between. Looked up from germline, CDR1 is MNHEY and CDR2 is SVGAGI. The CDR3 region is CASSYYRGSYEQYF. The CDR3 coding sequence is TGTGCCAGCAGTTACTACCGCGGCTCCTACGAGCAGTACTTC.

The chain links TRBV9 to TRBJ2-2, with 10 positions matching TRBD2. CDR1 is SGDLS and CDR2 is YYNGEE in the germline V gene. There are 16 residues in the CDR3. J lost 7 bases, V lost 0 bases, and 6 bases had no gene match. CDR3 protein: CASSVGAGGLGGELFF. As DNA, the CDR3 is TGTGCCAGCAGCGTAGGAGCGGGAGGGCTTGGCGGGGAGCTGTTTTTT.

The CDR3 protein is CASSESGPSSYNEQFF. Here the CDR3 DNA reads TGTGCCAGCAGTGAATCCGGCCCGAGCTCCTACAATGAGCAGTTCTTC. The chain combines TRBV2 with TRBJ2-1; D is unresolved. V was trimmed by 2 bases and J by 0 bases, leaving 11 bases between them. This CDR3 has 16 amino acids. CDR1 and CDR2 from the germline V gene are SNHLY and FYNNEI.

The genes are TRBV5-4 and TRBJ1-3; no clear D gene. V lost 4 bases to trimming and J lost 0 bases, with 17 bases between them. The CDR3 totals 17 residues. Germline V lookup: CDR1 SGHNT, CDR2 YYREEE (reference sequence). Written as DNA, the CDR3 is TGTGCCAGCAGCCCCGAGGTCGGGGTGTTCTCTGGAAACACCATATATTTT. Protein: CASSPEVGVFSGNTIYF.

The CDR3 DNA follows: TGCGCCAGCAGCTTGGACGGGACAGGGTTGGGAGAGACCCAGTACTTC. Its protein product is CASSLDGTGLGETQYF. The gene calls are TRBV5-1 and TRBJ2-5; 9 bases line up with TRBD1. Germline values: CDR1 SGHRS, CDR2 YFSETQ. The CDR3 loop spans 16 amino acids. V shed 0 bases and J 4 bases; nucleotides not matched to a gene: 7.

The CDR3 nucleotides read TGTGCCAGCAGTTCTCCCAGCGACGGCGGCGCTAACTATGGCTACACCTTC. Its translation is CASSSPSDGGANYGYTF. The chain combines TRBV28 with TRBJ1-2; no reliable D call. The V end was cut by 4 bases, the J end by 0 bases, with 18 bases between. The length of the CDR3 is 17 residues. Germline V lookup: CDR1 MDHEN, CDR2 SYDVKM.

This chain connects TRBV6-5 to TRBJ2-5; D call uncertain. The V end lost 0 bases, the J end lost 5 bases, and 4 bases lay between the germline ends. Germline CDR1 is MNHEY and CDR2 is SVGAGI. CDR3 length: 12 residues. In DNA, the CDR3 is TGTGCCAGCAGTTACTCTGGTGAGACCCAGTACTTC. Translated: CASSYSGETQYF.

This clone was picked up a small number of times. The chain employs TRBV25-1 and TRBJ2-2; D might be TRBD2 (6 bases). The ends were cut back, 1 base at V and 2 bases at J, with 8 bases in the middle. Per germline, CDR1 MGHDK and CDR2 SYGVNS. The CDR3 is 15 amino acids. The CDR3 here is CASSEFGTNTGELFF. The CDR3 nucleotides read TGTGCCAGCAGTGAATTTGGGACTAACACCGGGGAGCTGTTTTTT.

The V call is TRBV6-5, the J call TRBJ2-2; D possibly uses TRBD1 or TRBD2 (7 bases each). V dropped 6 bases and J dropped 6 bases, with 17 bases sitting between them. In germline, CDR1 is MNHEY, CDR2 SVGAGI. The CDR3 is 15 residues long. CDR3 residues: CASSRRGGYAGELFF. The CDR3 region has the DNA TGTGCCAGCAGCCGCAGGGGGGGCTACGCCGGGGAGCTGTTTTTT.

In its sample, this clone was seen once. V usage is TRBV7-8 and J usage is TRBJ2-6; the match to TRBD1 covers 7 bases. This CDR3 has 18 amino acids. Germline-derived CDR1 and CDR2 are SGHVS and FQNEAQ. J gave up 4 bases and V 5 bases, and 14 bases lay outside the gene matches. The CDR3: CASSIRQGGSSGANVLTF. The CDR3 DNA reads TGTGCCAGCAGCATTCGACAGGGCGGCAGTAGCGGGGCCAACGTCCTGACTTTC.

For the CDR3, the DNA is TGCGCCAGCAGCTTATCCGGGACAGGGTTCTTCAATGAGCAGTTCTTC. Translation: CASSLSGTGFFNEQFF. V is TRBV5-1 and J is TRBJ2-1, with 9 bases identical to TRBD1. CDR1 SGHRS and CDR2 YFSETQ come from the germline V gene. This CDR3 contains 16 residues. V shed 2 bases and J 6 bases; nucleotides not matched to a gene: 9.

This rearrangement joins TRBV25-1 to TRBJ2-7; D not resolved. In germline, CDR1 is MGHDK, CDR2 SYGVNS. Trimming stripped 2 bases from V and 0 bases from J, with 8 bases between. The CDR3 has 14 amino acids. DNA of the CDR3: TGTGCCAGCAGTGAACCCCGTAACTCCTACGAGCAGTACTTC. Amino acid sequence: CASSEPRNSYEQYF.

The CDR3 sequence: CASSLLGQGVGTEAFF. Written as DNA, the CDR3 is TGTGCCAGCAGTTTATTAGGACAGGGGGTCGGCACTGAAGCTTTCTTT. The V call is TRBV27, the J call TRBJ1-1, with 10 bases matching TRBD1. Germline V CDR1 and CDR2: MNHEY, SMNVEV (reference sequence). The CDR3 extends over 16 amino acids. Trimming cost V 1 base and J 4 bases; bases outside gene matches: 6.

The genes are TRBV2 and TRBJ2-1, with 9 bases identical to TRBD2. The germline gives CDR1 SNHLY, CDR2 FYNNEI. The CDR3 contains 16 residues. Germline trimming cut 3 bases from V and 9 bases from J; bases unmatched to any gene: 12. The CDR3 DNA reads TGTGCCAGCAGTGAGTATCCCCTAGCGGGAAGTGGTGAGCAGTTCTTC. Protein product: CASSEYPLAGSGEQFF.